Below, 14 T cell receptor beta chains from the same sample are listed, as sequenced in a study of shared clonotypes between healthy human individuals. In the naive CD8 group, cells lacked CD45RO and were positively selected for CCR7, so terminally differentiated effector memory CD45RA+ cells were left out. TCRdb's table, derived via immunoSEQ multiplex PCR, lists solely in-frame clones and lacks some. The data show some 630,000 clones, with 90% to 97% seen just once and less than 0.12% held by the top ten. The sequenced sample consisted of naive CD8+ T cells sorted from blood. All receptors derive from a woman in her 30s in good health.

The V and J genes are TRBV10-2 and TRBJ1-3, with D maybe TRBD1 (6 bases). CDR1 and CDR2 from the germline V gene are WSHSY and SAAADI. The germline V and J ends were trimmed by 5 bases and 1 base, with 15 bases remaining between them. The CDR3 sequence is 16 residues long. As DNA, the CDR3 is TGCGCCAGCAGTCCCTCGGGGGCGCTTTCTGGAAACACCATATATTTT. It encodes CASSPSGALSGNTIYF.

This chain uses TRBV11-3 with TRBJ2-1; 8 bases line up with TRBD1. Germline-derived CDR1 and CDR2 are SGHNT and YENEEA. V lost 4 bases and J lost 10; bases outside the gene matches: 12. This CDR3 is 15 amino acids long. The CDR3 nucleotides are TGTGCCAGCAGCTCCCCAACCCAGGGGGCACCAGAGCAGTTCTTC. Amino acid sequence: CASSSPTQGAPEQFF.

The chain has TRBV7-9 and TRBJ2-3; D uncertain. Trimming took 4 bases from V and 4 from J, leaving 12 bases between them. The CDR3 has 14 residues. Germline loops: CDR1 SEHNR, CDR2 FQNEAQ (reference sequence). The CDR3 DNA follows: TGTGCCAGCAGCTCCCCGACATTTCCAGATACGCAGTATTTT. It specifies CASSSPTFPDTQYF.

J is TRBJ2-3 and V is TRBV6-5, with 7 bases that match TRBD1. The CDR3 contains 14 residues. Germline V gives CDR1 MNHEY, CDR2 SVGAGI. The trim removed 6 bases at V and 3 bases at J, leaving 6 bases unmatched. CDR3 residues: CASSPGQVTDTQYF. The CDR3 DNA reads TGTGCCAGCAGCCCCGGACAGGTTACAGATACGCAGTATTTT.

This sequence joins TRBV28 and TRBJ2-3, with TRBD2 matching 8 bases. The CDR3 spans 15 residues. After removal of 6 bases from V and 3 bases from J, the junction contained 8 bases not matched to a gene. CDR1 and CDR2 from the germline V gene are MDHEN and SYDVKM. The CDR3 nucleotides read TGTGCCAGCAGGATCTCCGGGACTAGAACAGATACGCAGTATTTT. Protein sequence: CASRISGTRTDTQYF. Based on the CDR3 plus reference TRBV28 and TRBJ2-3, the full variable domain is DVKVTQSSRYLVKRTGEKVFLECVQDMDHENMFWYRQDPGLGLRLIYFSYDVKMKEKGDIPEGYSVSREKKERFSLILESASTNQTSMYLCASRISGTRTDTQYFGPGTRLTVL.

The CDR3 loop reads CASSLFMGAGQPQHF. DNA for the CDR3: TGTGCCAGCAGTTTATTTATGGGGGCAGGGCAGCCCCAGCATTTT. The J gene is TRBJ1-5, the V gene TRBV28, with D possibly TRBD1 on 6 matching bases. This CDR3 region has 15 residues. Germline CDR1 reads MDHEN; CDR2 reads SYDVKM. V was cut by 1 base and J by 7 bases, with 14 bases left in between.

The chain joins TRBV7-8 to TRBJ2-7; TRBD1 matches at 10 bases. Germline trimming cut 5 bases from V and 4 bases from J; bases unmatched to any gene: 5. Looked up from germline, CDR1 is SGHVS and CDR2 is FQNEAQ. This CDR3 region has 14 residues. CDR3 sequence reads: CASSPDRGKYEQYF. The CDR3 DNA reads as TGTGCCAGCAGCCCGGACAGGGGGAAATACGAGCAGTACTTC.

The chain uses TRBV27 and TRBJ2-7, with unresolved D. The CDR3 consists of 14 residues. With 8 bases removed from V and 2 bases from J, the gap between germline ends came to 16 bases. Germline V gene sequence: CDR1 MNHEY, CDR2 SMNVEV (reference sequence). CDR3 DNA: TGTGCCAGCTCAAACCGGGCGAAAACCTACGAGCAGTACTTC. Amino acids: CASSNRAKTYEQYF.

The genes are TRBV28 and TRBJ2-2, with D possibly being TRBD1 or TRBD2 (6 bases each). Germline loops: CDR1 MDHEN, CDR2 SYDVKM. Trimming stripped 4 bases from V and 10 bases from J, with 16 bases between. The CDR3 has 14 residues. CDR3 protein: CASSSGDTGAELFF. CDR3 bases: TGTGCCAGCAGTTCGGGGGACACCGGCGCGGAGCTGTTTTTT.

On this clone: The same CDR3 is also encoded by other DNA sequences in this sample. The rearrangement joins TRBV5-4 to TRBJ2-2; D unclear. Looked up from germline, CDR1 is SGHNT and CDR2 is YYREEE (reference sequence). V lost 3 bases and J lost 4, with 4 bases in between. This CDR3 has 12 amino acids. CDR3 DNA: TGTGCCAGCAGCTGGGGCACCGGGGAGCTGTTTTTT. The encoded protein is CASSWGTGELFF.

The chain recombines TRBV19 with TRBJ1-2; TRBD1 aligns across 8 bases. V dropped 3 bases and J dropped 2; count of bases not matched to a gene: 5. From germline, CDR1 is LNHDA and CDR2 SQIVND (reference sequence). This CDR3 has 15 residues. The DNA of the CDR3 is TGTGCCAGTAGTATTGACGGACAGGGCAACTATGGCTACACCTTC. Residues: CASSIDGQGNYGYTF.

The chain is built from TRBV2 and TRBJ2-7, with D maybe TRBD2 (6 bases). Deletions cut 1 base from V and 3 bases from J, with 10 bases between. The CDR3 runs 14 residues. Germline V lookup: CDR1 SNHLY, CDR2 FYNNEI. The CDR3 DNA reads TGTGCCAGCAGTGAAGGTCGGGAGAACTACGAGCAGTACTTC. It encodes CASSEGRENYEQYF.

The chain is built from TRBV10-2 and TRBJ1-3; no clear D. Germline V gene lookup returns CDR1 WSHSY and CDR2 SAAADI. V was pared by 5 bases and J by 0 bases, with 14 bases between. This CDR3 has 16 residues. The CDR3 sequence: CASSPDGRLSGNTIYF. In DNA form, the CDR3 reads TGCGCCAGCAGTCCTGACGGTCGTCTCTCTGGAAACACCATATATTTT.

This chain connects TRBV29-1 to TRBJ2-5; 8 bases line up with TRBD1. The CDR3 is 12 residues long. The V segment lost 4 bases and the J segment 6 bases; nucleotides outside the gene matches: 4. CDR1 and CDR2 (germline): SQVTM, ANQGSEA. CDR3 nucleotides: TGCAGCGTTGTCCAGGGGGCTCAGACCCAGTACTTC. Encoded protein: CSVVQGAQTQYF.